One TCR beta chain is described in this entry. Its specificity is not known. The data were obtained in a study of shared clonotypes between healthy human individuals. Study summary: The people who gave samples were two women and three men aged 18 to 49. Per donor, three plates held CD4 naive cells, three held CD4 memory, two held CD8 naive and one held CD8 memory.

Measured with immunoSEQ multiplex PCR; TCRdb has only the in-frame clones, and not every one. Of around 1.5 million clones detected, roughly 98% appear once; the ten largest clones hold roughly 0.4%. Study-wide points: Exclusively blood specimens were collected; tissue repertoires likely differ. Lower generation probabilities were found for non-shared clonotypes than for those shared by all four donors.

Germline CDR1 ENHRY, CDR2 SYGVKD. V shed 10 bases, J shed 4 bases, and the junction held 9 bases outside the gene matches. The CDR3 consists of 16 residues. This chain uses TRBV10-3 with TRBJ2-5, with TRBD2 matching over 16 bases. Material for sequencing was naive CD4+ T cells sorted from blood. As for subset: CD45RA+ positively selected. The receptor's source is a man between 25 and 39 years old in good health. The CDR3 DNA is TGTGCCACCGCGGGACTAGCGGGAGGGCCGGCAGAGACCCAGTACTTC. This gives the protein CATAGLAGGPAETQYF.